The 13 T cell receptor beta chains given below trace back to one sample, sequenced in a study of identical twins. MiXCR was run by TCRdb on the 5' RACE reads, yielding one entry per CDR3 protein. The sample consists of 500,000 to 600,000 distinct CDR3 sequences, around 20% of them appearing once. This sample was shared with a second study, whose subject was T cells expressing NK-cell markers.

The sequencing sample was made of CD4+ T cells sorted from blood. The receptors were sampled from a woman aged 18-30 years in good health.

The chain is built from TRBV12-3 or TRBV12-4 and TRBJ2-7, with D maybe TRBD2 (6 bases). This CDR3 is 13 amino acids long. V lost 7 bases, J lost 5 bases, and 15 bases lay in between. CDR3 residues: CASTRRWEDEQYF. CDR3 in DNA: TGTGCCAGCACCCGAAGGTGGGAGGACGAGCAGTACTTC.

The chain is built from TRBV14 and TRBJ2-1; D remains unclear. V shed 2 bases and J shed 3 bases, with 11 bases lying between them. The CDR3 consists of 15 residues. CDR1 and CDR2 (germline): SGHDN, FVKESK. The CDR3 region is CASSQLEEVYNEQFF. Written as DNA, the CDR3 is TGTGCCAGCAGCCAACTGGAAGAGGTCTACAATGAGCAGTTCTTC.

This clonotype has a handful of counts. V gene TRBV20-1 combines with J gene TRBJ2-5; no firm D call. V gave up 3 bases and J gave up 5 bases, with 13 bases separating them. CDR1 is DFQATT and CDR2 is SNEGSKA in the germline V gene (reference sequence). The CDR3 sequence is 13 residues long. The DNA of the CDR3 is TGCAGTGCTAGTCGTCCGGCGGAGGAGACCCAGTACTTC. Protein product: CSASRPAEETQYF.

J is TRBJ2-1 and V is TRBV20-1, with 8 nucleotides matching TRBD1. Looked up from germline, CDR1 is DFQATT and CDR2 is SNEGSKA (reference sequence). Trimming removed 0 bases from V and 6 bases from J; junction bases left unmatched: 4. CDR3 length equals 14 residues. CDR3: CSAREWTGFNEQFF. The CDR3 DNA reads as TGCAGTGCTAGAGAGTGGACAGGGTTCAATGAGCAGTTCTTC.

The chain employs TRBV15 and TRBJ2-3; TRBD1 matches at 10 bases. The J segment lost 5 bases and the V segment lost 6 bases, leaving 2 bases of the junction unmatched. Germline assignment: CDR1 LNHNV and CDR2 YYDKDF (reference sequence). The CDR3 has 13 residues. CDR3 amino acids: CATRTGGEDTQYF. The DNA for the CDR3 is TGTGCCACCAGGACAGGGGGCGAAGATACGCAGTATTTT.

This clonotype was observed a handful of times. V and J are TRBV7-2 and TRBJ1-5; D may be TRBD1 (5 bases). This CDR3 has 13 residues. The germline CDR1 and CDR2 sequences are SGHTA and FQGNSA. Trimming removed 5 bases from V and 5 bases from J, with 10 bases in between. The chain's CDR3 is CASSITGYQPQHF. The DNA of the CDR3 is TGTGCCAGCAGCATTACAGGATATCAGCCCCAGCATTTT.

V and J are TRBV12-3 or TRBV12-4 and TRBJ2-5, with 11 positions matching TRBD1. CDR3 length equals 14 residues. V lost 6 bases and J lost 5; bases outside the gene matches: 5. The CDR3: CASSGTGGLETQYF. The CDR3 bases are TGTGCCAGCAGCGGGACAGGGGGACTTGAGACCCAGTACTTC.

The chain employs TRBV7-2 and TRBJ2-1; 8 positions match TRBD2. Germline lookup yields CDR1 SGHTA and CDR2 FQGNSA. After removal of 2 bases from V and 13 bases from J, the junction contained 13 bases not matched to a gene. The CDR3 is made up of 15 amino acids. The CDR3 reads CASSLMGLEAQHQFF. CDR3 nucleotides: TGTGCCAGCAGCTTAATGGGACTAGAGGCGCAACACCAGTTCTTC.

There are many counts of this clonotype. The chain recombines TRBV2 with TRBJ2-2; perhaps D is TRBD1 or TRBD2 (5 bases each). Trimming took 8 bases from V and 8 from J, leaving 9 bases between them. CDR3 length: 11 residues. Germline loops: CDR1 SNHLY, CDR2 FYNNEI. CDR3 loop: CASVRGGELFF. CDR3 nucleotide sequence: TGTGCCAGCGTGAGGGGAGGGGAGCTGTTTTTT.

This clonotype was observed a few times. The rearrangement links TRBV12-3 or TRBV12-4 to TRBJ2-1; 8 nucleotides agree with TRBD2. V shed 2 bases, J shed 7 bases, and the junction held 7 bases outside the gene matches. There are 15 residues in the CDR3. CDR3 coding DNA: TGTGCCAGCAGTTTAATTAGCGGGGTACGGAATGAGCAGTTCTTC. Amino acids: CASSLISGVRNEQFF.

This chain joins TRBV6-2 or TRBV6-3 and TRBJ1-2; D gene unclear. The CDR3 loop spans 15 amino acids. V lost 8 bases and J 7 bases, leaving 23 bases between the germline ends. Germline CDR1 reads MNHEY; CDR2 reads SVGEGT. CDR3 nucleotide sequence: TGTGCCAGCTCTACCCCTCGCCAGGTTGAGTCTGGCTACACCTTC. Its protein product is CASSTPRQVESGYTF.

This clonotype was detected only a few times. V is TRBV4-3 and J is TRBJ1-6, with a weak D call TRBD1 (5 bases). The CDR3 is 13 amino acids. Germline values: CDR1 LGHNA, CDR2 YSLEER. V dropped 3 bases and J dropped 10 bases, with 10 bases sitting between them. The CDR3 DNA reads as TGCGCCAGCAGCCAGGGGGGTAGGTCACCCCTCCACTTT. This translates into CASSQGGRSPLHF.

The CDR3 bases are TGTGCCAGCAGTTACGGGGTAGCGGGGGGTCAACAGACCCAGTACTTC. This sequence encodes CASSYGVAGGQQTQYF. The genes are TRBV6-5 and TRBJ2-5; 10 positions agree with TRBD2. After removal of 2 bases from V and 6 bases from J, the junction contained 9 bases not matched to a gene. This CDR3 contains 16 residues. Germline V gives CDR1 MNHEY, CDR2 SVGAGI.